This TCR beta chain was identified during a study of cytomegalovirus exposure and HLA in healthy donors. In the study overall: As an earlier analysis found, around 190 million T cells yielded approximately 110 million unique TCR beta sequences.

Study results and limitations: A later analysis found TCR association rates differed by HLA locus, highest for DRB1 and lowest for HLA-C.

This clone is a singleton in its sample. The antigen is unknown. The PCR made use of 60 Vbeta and 13 Jbeta primers. The protocol was immunoSEQ multiplex PCR, while the TCRdb copy is restricted to in-frame clones and leaves out a portion. The profile shows 150,000 to 200,000 clones, roughly 80% of them singletons. This receptor was identified in a male donor in good health and CMV-seropositive. The source material was PBMCs.

CDR3 loop: CASGLFSGGLAGGGGETQYF. The CDR3 DNA follows: TGTGCTAGTGGTTTATTCTCGGGCGGACTAGCGGGAGGGGGAGGAGAGACCCAGTACTTC. The chain joins TRBV12-5 to TRBJ2-5; TRBD2 agrees at 15 bases. This CDR3 is built from 20 residues. CDR1 and CDR2 from the germline V gene are LGHNT and FRNRAP. V trimming: 3 bases; J trimming: 4 bases; junction bases outside the gene matches: 15. The full variable domain, its missing parts supplied by reference TRBV12-5 and TRBJ2-5, is DARVTQTPRHKVTEMGQEVTMRCQPILGHNTVFWYRQTMMQGLELLAYFRNRAPLDDSGMPKDRFSAEMPDATLATLKIQPSEPRDSAVYFCASGLFSGGLAGGGGETQYFGPGTRLLVL.